These 22 T cell receptor beta chains share one sample of origin, sequenced in a study of T cell responses to AZD1222 COVID-19 vaccine. TCRdb keeps only in-frame clones here, not all; method: immunoSEQ multiplex PCR. The profile shows roughly 130,000 clones, roughly 85% of them singletons. Sequenced material: peripheral blood, taken on day 0 of AZD1222 vaccination. These receptors were taken from an adult in good health.

The V gene is TRBV19, the J gene TRBJ2-5; D uncertain. There are 11 residues in the CDR3. From germline, CDR1 is LNHDA and CDR2 SQIVND (reference sequence). Trimming stripped 6 bases from V and 5 bases from J, with 7 bases between. This chain's CDR3 is CASRGWETQYF. The CDR3, as DNA: TGTGCCAGTAGAGGGTGGGAGACCCAGTACTTC.

This clone has a handful of counts. The chain recombines TRBV3-1 (or the pseudogene TRBV3-2) with TRBJ1-5, with a possible D match to TRBD1 (5 bases). CDR3 length equals 16 residues. Germline CDR1 is LGHDT and CDR2 is YNNKEL (reference sequence). V lost 1 base and J 2 bases, leaving 12 bases between the germline ends. DNA for the CDR3: TGTGCCAGCAGCCAAGCTGGACAACGGGGCAATCAGCCCCAGCATTTT. Translation gives CASSQAGQRGNQPQHF.

This clone occurred a few times. The chain employs TRBV5-8 and TRBJ1-1, with D possibly TRBD1 on 6 matching bases. This CDR3 comprises 14 residues. V lost 2 bases and J 4 bases, leaving 12 bases between the germline ends. Germline-derived CDR1 and CDR2 are SGHTS and YDEGEE. The CDR3 reads CASSLQGRSTEAFF. As DNA, the CDR3 is TGTGCCAGCAGCTTACAGGGTCGAAGCACTGAAGCTTTCTTT. The full variable domain, in which reference TRBV5-8 and TRBJ1-1 provide the parts outside the CDR3, is EAGVTQSPTHLIKTRGQQATLRCSPISGHTSVYWYQQALGLGLQFLLWYDEGEERNRGNFPPRFSGRQFPNYSSELNVNALELEDSALYLCASSLQGRSTEAFFGQGTRLTVV.

The V and J genes are TRBV6-5 and TRBJ1-2; 8 bases align to TRBD1. Trimming at V came to 5 bases and at J to 7 bases, leaving 6 bases not matched to a gene. CDR1 MNHEY and CDR2 SVGAGI come from the germline V gene. CDR3 size: 13 residues. The DNA for the CDR3 is TGTGCCAGCAGTATGGACAGGGCTACTGGCTACACCTTC. This codes for CASSMDRATGYTF.

The CDR3 reads CASSSRTGASGNTIYF. In DNA, the CDR3 is TGTGCCAGCAGCTCAAGGACAGGAGCTAGTGGAAACACCATATATTTT. The rearrangement joins TRBV7-2 to TRBJ1-3, with 7 bases that match TRBD1. This CDR3 is built from 16 residues. Germline values: CDR1 SGHTA, CDR2 FQGNSA. J gave up 3 bases and V 4 bases, and 9 bases lay outside the gene matches. Based on the CDR3 plus reference TRBV7-2 and TRBJ1-3, the full variable domain is GAGVSQSPSNKVTEKGKDVELRCDPISGHTALYWYRQSLGQGLEFLIYFQGNSAPDKSGLPSDRFSAERTGGSVSTLTIQRTQQEDSAVYLCASSSRTGASGNTIYFGEGSWLTVV.

V gene TRBV14 combines with J gene TRBJ2-7; D ambiguous. Germline lookup yields CDR1 SGHDN and CDR2 FVKESK. This CDR3 spans 15 amino acids. With 4 bases removed from V and 8 bases from J, the gap between germline ends came to 21 bases. CDR3 amino acids: CASSPRAVFSAKQYF. CDR3 nucleotides: TGTGCCAGCAGCCCTAGGGCAGTCTTTAGTGCGAAGCAGTACTTC.

This chain links TRBV18 with TRBJ2-1; 13 nucleotides match TRBD2. The V segment lost 3 bases and the J segment 6 bases; nucleotides outside the gene matches: 11. CDR3 length equals 18 residues. Germline V gene sequence: CDR1 KGHSH, CDR2 LQKENI. This chain's CDR3 is CASSPTSGGATAPNEQFF. The CDR3 DNA sequence: TGTGCCAGCTCACCTACTAGCGGGGGGGCCACGGCCCCCAATGAGCAGTTCTTC.

The chain carries TRBV19 and TRBJ2-7, with D possibly being TRBD1 (5 bases). The ends were cut back, 1 base at V and 7 bases at J, with 11 bases in the middle. The CDR3 sequence is 13 residues long. Germline CDR1 and CDR2: LNHDA and SQIVND (reference sequence). The DNA for the CDR3 is TGTGCCAGTAGTATAGTCTCAGGACAAGAGCAGTACTTC. This translates into CASSIVSGQEQYF.

This clone was counted a few times. The chain links TRBV28 to TRBJ2-6; no clear D gene. Trimming took off 7 bases at V and 3 bases at J, with 13 bases between the two ends. CDR3 length: 15 residues. Germline lookup yields CDR1 MDHEN and CDR2 SYDVKM. The CDR3 region is CASKGSSSGANVLTF. CDR3 in DNA: TGTGCCAGCAAAGGCAGCTCAAGTGGGGCCAACGTCCTGACTTTC.

The chain has TRBV2 and TRBJ2-7; the D gene is possibly TRBD2 (5 bases). Germline V CDR1 and CDR2: SNHLY, FYNNEI. The germline V and J ends were trimmed by 6 bases and 7 bases, with 16 bases remaining between them. This CDR3 spans 13 amino acids. In DNA, the CDR3 is TGTGCCAGCAGCGCAACAGAGCGGAGTGAGCAGTACTTC. Its translation: CASSATERSEQYF. Full variable domain (outside the CDR3, taken from reference TRBV2 and TRBJ2-7): EPEVTQTPSHQVTQMGQEVILRCVPISNHLYFYWYRQILGQKVEFLVSFYNNEISEKSEIFDDQFSVERPDGSNFTLKIRSTKLEDSAMYFCASSATERSEQYFGPGTRLTVT.

The chain combines TRBV30 with TRBJ1-5, with D perhaps TRBD1 (6 bases). V was pared by 5 bases and J by 6 bases, with 14 bases between. Germline V lookup: CDR1 GTSNPN, CDR2 SVGIG (reference sequence). This CDR3 is 13 amino acids long. CDR3 in amino acids: CAWGRTAGQPQHF. DNA of the CDR3: TGTGCCTGGGGACGGACAGCCGGTCAGCCCCAGCATTTT.

V gene TRBV28 combines with J gene TRBJ1-2; 7 bases fit TRBD1. Unmatched junction bases numbered 10, after V lost 6 bases and J lost 3 bases. The CDR3 spans 15 residues. Per germline, CDR1 MDHEN and CDR2 SYDVKM. This CDR3 reads CASRPPGGQYYGYTF. The CDR3, as DNA: TGTGCCAGCAGACCCCCCGGGGGACAGTACTATGGCTACACCTTC.

V and J are TRBV10-3 and TRBJ1-2; 9 bases map to TRBD1. Germline CDR1 is ENHRY and CDR2 is SYGVKD. V was pared by 2 bases and J by 6 bases, with 1 base of the junction left unmatched. CDR3 length: 13 residues. The CDR3 is CAISEDRGDGYTF. The DNA for the CDR3 is TGTGCCATCAGTGAGGACAGGGGGGATGGCTACACCTTC.

The chain recombines TRBV28 with TRBJ2-7; D might be TRBD1 or TRBD2, each matching 5 bases. Per the germline V gene, CDR1 is MDHEN and CDR2 is SYDVKM. This CDR3 is built from 15 residues. The V end lost 8 bases, the J end lost 6 bases, and 23 bases lay between the germline ends. As DNA, the CDR3 is TGTGCCAGCCTGCAGGGTGATATTTCTGGGGGCGAGCAGTACTTC. It codes for CASLQGDISGGEQYF. The full variable domain, completed using reference TRBV28 and TRBJ2-7, is DVKVTQSSRYLVKRTGEKVFLECVQDMDHENMFWYRQDPGLGLRLIYFSYDVKMKEKGDIPEGYSVSREKKERFSLILESASTNQTSMYLCASLQGDISGGEQYFGPGTRLTVT.

This chain joins TRBV11-1 and TRBJ2-3; D gene unclear. V shed 5 bases and J shed 6 bases, with 6 bases lying between them. This CDR3 contains 11 residues. Per the germline V gene, CDR1 is SGHAT and CDR2 is FQDESV (reference sequence). CDR3 loop: CASSGWDTQYF. CDR3 DNA: TGTGCCAGCAGCGGGTGGGATACGCAGTATTTT.

This sequence joins TRBV11-2 and TRBJ2-5, with no clear D. The CDR3 runs 13 residues. CDR1 and CDR2 from the germline V gene are SGHAT and FQNNGV. The V end was cut by 3 bases, the J end by 0 bases, with 5 bases between. The CDR3 nucleotides are TGTGCCAGCAGCTTTGGGTACCAAGAGACCCAGTACTTC. It specifies CASSFGYQETQYF.

The CDR3 bases are TGTGCCAGCTCTGGGGGAGTCCAAGAGACCCAGTACTTC. It yields the protein CASSGGVQETQYF. V usage is TRBV18 and J usage is TRBJ2-5; D could derive from TRBD1 or TRBD2 (5 bases each). V lost 6 bases to trimming and J lost 1 base, with 9 bases between them. The CDR3 consists of 13 residues. Germline V lookup: CDR1 KGHSH, CDR2 LQKENI.

V and J are TRBV6-5 and TRBJ2-3; D remains ambiguous. CDR1 is MNHEY, CDR2 SVGAGI, per germline. V gave up 10 bases and J gave up 1 base, with 15 bases separating them. CDR3 length: 14 amino acids. The CDR3 nucleotides are TGTGCCACCCTTTCAGGTCTCGGCACAGATACGCAGTATTTT. Its translation: CATLSGLGTDTQYF.

The V gene is TRBV6-5, the J gene TRBJ1-2; D is uncertain. The CDR3 runs 14 residues. Trimming removed 2 bases from V and 7 bases from J, with 14 bases in between. Germline V gene sequence: CDR1 MNHEY, CDR2 SVGAGI. For the CDR3, the DNA is TGTGCCAGCAGTTACAGCGGGGTTCGGGGTGGCTACACCTTC. This codes for CASSYSGVRGGYTF.

The chain has TRBV7-9 and TRBJ2-7; TRBD1 aligns across 10 bases. V shed 3 bases, J shed 1 base, and the junction held 3 bases outside the gene matches. The germline CDR1 and CDR2 sequences are SEHNR and FQNEAQ (reference sequence). The CDR3 loop spans 15 amino acids. The CDR3 here is CASSFAGQGSYEQYF. The CDR3 region has the DNA TGTGCCAGCAGCTTTGCGGGACAGGGGTCCTACGAGCAGTACTTC.

The chain uses TRBV5-1 and TRBJ2-1, with TRBD2 identical over 13 bases. The J segment lost 0 bases and the V segment lost 3 bases, leaving 12 bases of the junction unmatched. This CDR3 is built from 20 residues. CDR1 is SGHRS, CDR2 YFSETQ, per germline. The CDR3 loop is CASSSNSGLAGPSSYNEQFF. The CDR3 DNA reads as TGCGCCAGCAGCTCCAATTCGGGACTAGCGGGACCGAGCTCCTACAATGAGCAGTTCTTC. Full variable domain (missing parts from reference TRBV5-1 and TRBJ2-1): KAGVTQTPRYLIKTRGQQVTLSCSPISGHRSVSWYQQTPGQGLQFLFEYFSETQRNKGNFPGRFSGRQFSNSRSEMNVSTLELGDSALYLCASSSNSGLAGPSSYNEQFFGPGTRLTVL.

The chain links TRBV19 to TRBJ2-5, with 11 bases that match TRBD2. Looked up from germline, CDR1 is LNHDA and CDR2 is SQIVND (reference sequence). Trimming cost V 5 bases and J 3 bases; bases outside gene matches: 5. There are 15 residues in the CDR3. CDR3 nucleotide sequence: TGTGCCAGTAGTGCCGGGACTAGCGGAGAAGAGACCCAGTACTTC. Amino acids: CASSAGTSGEETQYF.